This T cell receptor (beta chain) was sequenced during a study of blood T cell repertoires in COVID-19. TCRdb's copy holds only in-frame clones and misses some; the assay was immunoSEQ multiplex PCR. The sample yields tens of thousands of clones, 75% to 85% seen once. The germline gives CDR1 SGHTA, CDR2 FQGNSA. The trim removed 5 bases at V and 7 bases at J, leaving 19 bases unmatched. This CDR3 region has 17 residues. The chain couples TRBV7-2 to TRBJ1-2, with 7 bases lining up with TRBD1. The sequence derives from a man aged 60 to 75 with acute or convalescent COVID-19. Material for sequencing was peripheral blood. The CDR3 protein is CASSNPARTDRSGGYTF. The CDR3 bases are TGTGCCAGCAGCAACCCGGCGAGAACGGACAGGTCGGGTGGCTACACCTTC.